The 11 T cell receptor beta chains presented below share a single source sample, sequenced in a study of T cells in Graves' hyperthyroidism and ophthalmopathy. TCR beta CDR3 region amplification was performed from RNA transcripts. First-round RT-PCR with HTBI primers amplified the TCR CDR3 region. A single record per CDR3 protein comes from TCRdb applying MiXCR to the multiplex PCR reads. The sample lists about 480,000 distinct CDR3 sequences, approximately 23% occurring once. Sequenced: blood. The receptors stem from a woman between 65 and 79 years old with Graves' ophthalmopathy.

The chain is built from TRBV15 and TRBJ1-1; 7 bases match TRBD1. There are 15 residues in the CDR3. The junction had 6 bases not matched to a gene; V was cut back by 1 base and J by 4 bases. Germline CDR1 is LNHNV and CDR2 is YYDKDF (reference sequence). The DNA for the CDR3 is TGTGCCACCAGCAGAGGACAGGGTTGGGGCACTGAAGCTTTCTTT. It encodes CATSRGQGWGTEAFF.

J is TRBJ1-6 and V is TRBV30; possibly TRBD1 for D (6 bases). V was cut by 4 bases and J by 7 bases, with 14 bases left in between. The V gene's germline CDR1 is GTSNPN and CDR2 SVGIG (reference sequence). The CDR3 is 14 residues long. For the CDR3, the DNA is TGTGCCTGGAATACCGGGACAAGGAATTCACCCCTCCACTTT. It encodes CAWNTGTRNSPLHF.

This clonotype was recorded at least ten times. The CDR3: CASSLGTGGGTEAFF. CDR3 nucleotide sequence: TGTGCCAGCAGCTTAGGGACAGGGGGGGGCACTGAAGCTTTCTTT. V gene TRBV7-2 combines with J gene TRBJ1-1; 10 bases are shared with TRBD1. This CDR3 has 15 residues. Germline V CDR1 and CDR2: SGHTA, FQGNSA. Trimming cost V 1 base and J 4 bases; bases outside gene matches: 3.

The chain is built from TRBV7-9 and TRBJ2-2, with TRBD2 as a possible D gene (6 bases). The V end lost 2 bases, the J end lost 0 bases, and 10 bases lay between the germline ends. Germline-derived CDR1 and CDR2 are SEHNR and FQNEAQ (reference sequence). CDR3 length: 16 amino acids. For the CDR3, the DNA is TGTGCCAGCAGCTTACTAGCGCCGACGAACACCGGGGAGCTGTTTTTT. Amino acids: CASSLLAPTNTGELFF.

This chain joins TRBV3-1 and TRBJ1-2; D gene ambiguous. The CDR3 has 16 amino acids. The germline V gene has CDR1 LGHDT and CDR2 YNNKEL (reference sequence). V lost 1 base and J 0 bases, leaving 12 bases between the germline ends. The DNA for the CDR3 is TGTGCCAGCAGCCAAGTTGTTGGACTTACTAACTATGGCTACACCTTC. Its translation: CASSQVVGLTNYGYTF.

The chain employs TRBV30 and TRBJ2-7, with D possibly being TRBD1 or TRBD2 (5 bases each). Germline values: CDR1 GTSNPN, CDR2 SVGIG (reference sequence). Trimming shortened V by 0 bases and J by 0 bases, and 12 bases separated the two germline ends. The CDR3 runs to 15 residues. The CDR3 sequence: CAWSVGGATSYEQYF. CDR3 in DNA: TGTGCCTGGAGTGTTGGGGGAGCGACCTCCTACGAGCAGTACTTC.

V is TRBV5-6 and J is TRBJ2-3, with 7 nucleotides matching TRBD2. This CDR3 comprises 14 residues. Trimming cost V 2 bases and J 6 bases; bases outside gene matches: 6. Germline V gene sequence: CDR1 SGHDT, CDR2 YYEEEE. The CDR3 spells CASSFGGSWDTQYF. CDR3 coding DNA: TGTGCCAGCAGCTTTGGCGGGAGTTGGGATACGCAGTATTTT. Together with reference TRBV5-6 and TRBJ2-3, the CDR3 gives the full variable domain: DAGVTQSPTHLIKTRGQQVTLRCSPKSGHDTVSWYQQALGQGPQFIFQYYEEEERQRGNFPDRFSGHQFPNYSSELNVNALLLGDSALYLCASSFGGSWDTQYFGPGTRLTVL.

This clonotype has just a few counts. The rearrangement links TRBV27 to TRBJ1-2, with D possibly TRBD1 on 5 matching bases. Germline values: CDR1 MNHEY, CDR2 SMNVEV (reference sequence). The CDR3 is 15 amino acids. V gave up 3 bases and J gave up 4 bases, with 15 bases separating them. CDR3 DNA sequence: TGTGCCAGCAGTTTCCGTGGGGCGGTGGGCTATGGCTACACCTTC. This gives the protein CASSFRGAVGYGYTF.

This clonotype was recorded once. The rearrangement links TRBV20-1 to TRBJ2-5; TRBD1 might be the D (6 bases). The CDR3 has 12 amino acids. Deletions cut 5 bases from V and 2 bases from J, with 9 bases between. CDR1 DFQATT and CDR2 SNEGSKA come from the germline V gene (reference sequence). CDR3 coding DNA: TGCAGTGCTCCACAGGGACAAGAGACCCAGTACTTC. Translated, it gives CSAPQGQETQYF.

The chain combines TRBV7-9 with TRBJ2-5; 8 bases match TRBD1. CDR1 and CDR2 (germline): SEHNR, FQNEAQ (reference sequence). Trimming took 5 bases from V and 4 from J; bases not matched to a gene: 6. CDR3 length: 14 residues. CDR3: CASSRLDRGETQYF. In nucleotides, the CDR3 is TGTGCCAGCAGCCGTCTCGACAGGGGAGAGACCCAGTACTTC.

The genes are TRBV10-3 and TRBJ2-1; the D gene is possibly TRBD2 (5 bases). Germline V CDR1 and CDR2: ENHRY, SYGVKD. V gave up 10 bases and J gave up 4 bases, with 11 bases separating them. The CDR3 is 12 residues long. CDR3 nucleotide sequence: TGTGCCACCTCCCCGGGATACAATGAGCAGTTCTTC. This sequence encodes CATSPGYNEQFF.